The 14 T cell receptor beta chains presented below share a single source sample, sequenced in a study of control samples from healthy donors and cancer patients. Assay: immunoSEQ multiplex PCR; the TCRdb copy retains only in-frame clones and omits some. The sample lists some 11,000 clones; approximately 93% were seen once. The sequenced sample consisted of PBMCs. The receptors were sampled from a man aged 65 to 79 with head and neck cancer.

The chain uses TRBV27 and TRBJ1-5; no clear D. The CDR3 has 14 amino acids. V dropped 7 bases and J dropped 2 bases, with 12 bases sitting between them. Germline V gene lookup returns CDR1 MNHEY and CDR2 SMNVEV (reference sequence). DNA of the CDR3: TGTGCCAGCATGGAGGGTGGGGGCAATCAGCCCCAGCATTTT. This encodes CASMEGGGNQPQHF.

The chain links TRBV14 to TRBJ2-1; D unresolved. Germline CDR1 SGHDN, CDR2 FVKESK. Trimming pared 3 bases from V and 0 bases from J, leaving 9 bases between. CDR3 length: 15 residues. The chain's CDR3 is CASSQFSSSYNEQFF. The CDR3, as DNA: TGTGCCAGCAGCCAGTTTTCGAGCTCCTACAATGAGCAGTTCTTC.

V gene TRBV29-1 combines with J gene TRBJ1-1; no clear D. This CDR3 has 13 amino acids. The V and J ends lost 5 bases and 3 bases respectively, with 13 bases between them. Germline values: CDR1 SQVTM, CDR2 ANQGSEA. This CDR3 is CSVLPFQDTEAFF. For the CDR3, the DNA is TGCAGCGTTCTCCCTTTTCAGGACACTGAAGCTTTCTTT.

This chain links TRBV6-5 with TRBJ2-5; possibly TRBD1 for D (5 bases). Trimming stripped 8 bases from V and 5 bases from J, with 15 bases between. The CDR3 is 13 residues long. Germline V gene lookup returns CDR1 MNHEY and CDR2 SVGAGI. The CDR3 reads CASLRDSSETQYF. The CDR3 DNA is TGTGCCAGCCTCCGAGACAGTTCCGAGACCCAGTACTTC.

The J gene is TRBJ2-3, the V gene TRBV28; D is uncertain. CDR1 MDHEN and CDR2 SYDVKM come from the germline V gene. The CDR3 totals 15 residues. Trimming took 6 bases from V and 2 from J, leaving 15 bases between them. The CDR3 sequence is CASSGAARTTDTQYF. CDR3 nucleotide sequence: TGTGCCAGCAGCGGAGCCGCCCGAACCACAGATACGCAGTATTTT.

The chain carries TRBV5-6 and TRBJ2-3; 8 nucleotides line up with TRBD2. The CDR3 totals 16 residues. Per germline, CDR1 SGHDT and CDR2 YYEEEE. V dropped 0 bases and J dropped 6; count of bases not matched to a gene: 9. The CDR3 loop is CASSLVGGGLVDTQYF. The CDR3 region has the DNA TGTGCCAGCAGCTTGGTCGGGGGGGGCCTGGTGGATACGCAGTATTTT.

V gene TRBV29-1 combines with J gene TRBJ1-4; unclear D gene. CDR1 SQVTM and CDR2 ANQGSEA come from the germline V gene. CDR3 length equals 13 residues. With 4 bases removed from V and 5 bases from J, the gap between germline ends came to 11 bases. The CDR3 DNA follows: TGCAGCGTTGCTGGAGGGTCCAATGAAAAACTGTTTTTT. It is translated as CSVAGGSNEKLFF.

This sequence joins TRBV4-2 and TRBJ2-2; TRBD2 aligns across 13 bases. The germline V gene encodes CDR1 LGHNA and CDR2 YNFKEQ. This CDR3 has 17 residues. V gave up 10 bases and J gave up 5 bases; unmatched junction bases: 13. The CDR3 DNA reads as TGTGCCACCGAGCCGGCCGGACTAGCGGGAGTGACCGGGGAGCTGTTTTTT. Residues: CATEPAGLAGVTGELFF.

The CDR3 nucleotides are TGTGCCAGCAGCTCGGACAGGGTTCCTGAAGCTTTCTTT. As protein: CASSSDRVPEAFF. The V gene is TRBV5-6, the J gene TRBJ1-1, with 8 bases matching TRBD1. The CDR3 totals 13 residues. CDR1 and CDR2 from the germline V gene are SGHDT and YYEEEE. V shed 3 bases, J shed 6 bases, and the junction held 4 bases outside the gene matches.

This chain links TRBV6-5 with TRBJ1-2; D ambiguous. Trimming removed 6 bases at V and 0 bases at J, with 14 bases between. Looked up from germline, CDR1 is MNHEY and CDR2 is SVGAGI. CDR3 length: 15 residues. This chain's CDR3 is CASSADGLANYGYTF. CDR3 sequence (DNA): TGTGCCAGCAGCGCTGACGGGCTAGCTAACTATGGCTACACCTTC.

CDR3 bases: TGTGCCAGCAGGGAGGACAGGGGGCTAGCTGGAAACACCATATATTTT. Translation: CASREDRGLAGNTIYF. This chain joins TRBV2 and TRBJ1-3; 11 positions agree with TRBD1. V lost 6 bases to trimming and J lost 2 bases; unmatched junction nucleotides: 6. The germline V gene has CDR1 SNHLY and CDR2 FYNNEI. The CDR3 is 16 amino acids.

The genes are TRBV9 and TRBJ1-1; 9 positions agree with TRBD1. This CDR3 is 13 amino acids long. After removal of 5 bases from V and 9 bases from J, the junction contained 8 bases not matched to a gene. Germline values: CDR1 SGDLS, CDR2 YYNGEE. This chain's CDR3 is CASSSGTGFKAFF. For the CDR3, the DNA is TGTGCCAGCAGTTCCGGGACAGGGTTTAAAGCTTTCTTT. Drawing the rest from reference TRBV9 and TRBJ1-1, the complete variable domain is DSGVTQTPKHLITATGQRVTLRCSPRSGDLSVYWYQQSLDQGLQFLIQYYNGEERAKGNILERFSAQQFPDLHSELNLSSLELGDSALYFCASSSGTGFKAFFGQGTRLTVV.

This chain links TRBV6-2 or TRBV6-3 with TRBJ2-2, with D possibly matching TRBD1 (6 bases). CDR1 is MNHEY and CDR2 is SVGEGT in the germline V gene. This CDR3 is 14 amino acids long. The V and J ends lost 6 bases and 3 bases respectively, with 11 bases between them. CDR3 sequence (DNA): TGTGCCAGCAGGCCTACAGGGTACACCGGGGAGCTGTTTTTT. Translating gives CASRPTGYTGELFF.

The J gene is TRBJ2-1, the V gene TRBV6-6, with 10 bases fitting TRBD2. The germline V gene has CDR1 MNHNY and CDR2 SVGAGI (reference sequence). The CDR3 spans 18 residues. The trim removed 5 bases at V and 8 bases at J, leaving 18 bases unmatched. The CDR3 region has the DNA TGTGCCAGCAGTCCGATCCTTAGAGCGGGAGGGTTGGGCGATGAGCAGTTCTTC. Amino acids: CASSPILRAGGLGDEQFF.